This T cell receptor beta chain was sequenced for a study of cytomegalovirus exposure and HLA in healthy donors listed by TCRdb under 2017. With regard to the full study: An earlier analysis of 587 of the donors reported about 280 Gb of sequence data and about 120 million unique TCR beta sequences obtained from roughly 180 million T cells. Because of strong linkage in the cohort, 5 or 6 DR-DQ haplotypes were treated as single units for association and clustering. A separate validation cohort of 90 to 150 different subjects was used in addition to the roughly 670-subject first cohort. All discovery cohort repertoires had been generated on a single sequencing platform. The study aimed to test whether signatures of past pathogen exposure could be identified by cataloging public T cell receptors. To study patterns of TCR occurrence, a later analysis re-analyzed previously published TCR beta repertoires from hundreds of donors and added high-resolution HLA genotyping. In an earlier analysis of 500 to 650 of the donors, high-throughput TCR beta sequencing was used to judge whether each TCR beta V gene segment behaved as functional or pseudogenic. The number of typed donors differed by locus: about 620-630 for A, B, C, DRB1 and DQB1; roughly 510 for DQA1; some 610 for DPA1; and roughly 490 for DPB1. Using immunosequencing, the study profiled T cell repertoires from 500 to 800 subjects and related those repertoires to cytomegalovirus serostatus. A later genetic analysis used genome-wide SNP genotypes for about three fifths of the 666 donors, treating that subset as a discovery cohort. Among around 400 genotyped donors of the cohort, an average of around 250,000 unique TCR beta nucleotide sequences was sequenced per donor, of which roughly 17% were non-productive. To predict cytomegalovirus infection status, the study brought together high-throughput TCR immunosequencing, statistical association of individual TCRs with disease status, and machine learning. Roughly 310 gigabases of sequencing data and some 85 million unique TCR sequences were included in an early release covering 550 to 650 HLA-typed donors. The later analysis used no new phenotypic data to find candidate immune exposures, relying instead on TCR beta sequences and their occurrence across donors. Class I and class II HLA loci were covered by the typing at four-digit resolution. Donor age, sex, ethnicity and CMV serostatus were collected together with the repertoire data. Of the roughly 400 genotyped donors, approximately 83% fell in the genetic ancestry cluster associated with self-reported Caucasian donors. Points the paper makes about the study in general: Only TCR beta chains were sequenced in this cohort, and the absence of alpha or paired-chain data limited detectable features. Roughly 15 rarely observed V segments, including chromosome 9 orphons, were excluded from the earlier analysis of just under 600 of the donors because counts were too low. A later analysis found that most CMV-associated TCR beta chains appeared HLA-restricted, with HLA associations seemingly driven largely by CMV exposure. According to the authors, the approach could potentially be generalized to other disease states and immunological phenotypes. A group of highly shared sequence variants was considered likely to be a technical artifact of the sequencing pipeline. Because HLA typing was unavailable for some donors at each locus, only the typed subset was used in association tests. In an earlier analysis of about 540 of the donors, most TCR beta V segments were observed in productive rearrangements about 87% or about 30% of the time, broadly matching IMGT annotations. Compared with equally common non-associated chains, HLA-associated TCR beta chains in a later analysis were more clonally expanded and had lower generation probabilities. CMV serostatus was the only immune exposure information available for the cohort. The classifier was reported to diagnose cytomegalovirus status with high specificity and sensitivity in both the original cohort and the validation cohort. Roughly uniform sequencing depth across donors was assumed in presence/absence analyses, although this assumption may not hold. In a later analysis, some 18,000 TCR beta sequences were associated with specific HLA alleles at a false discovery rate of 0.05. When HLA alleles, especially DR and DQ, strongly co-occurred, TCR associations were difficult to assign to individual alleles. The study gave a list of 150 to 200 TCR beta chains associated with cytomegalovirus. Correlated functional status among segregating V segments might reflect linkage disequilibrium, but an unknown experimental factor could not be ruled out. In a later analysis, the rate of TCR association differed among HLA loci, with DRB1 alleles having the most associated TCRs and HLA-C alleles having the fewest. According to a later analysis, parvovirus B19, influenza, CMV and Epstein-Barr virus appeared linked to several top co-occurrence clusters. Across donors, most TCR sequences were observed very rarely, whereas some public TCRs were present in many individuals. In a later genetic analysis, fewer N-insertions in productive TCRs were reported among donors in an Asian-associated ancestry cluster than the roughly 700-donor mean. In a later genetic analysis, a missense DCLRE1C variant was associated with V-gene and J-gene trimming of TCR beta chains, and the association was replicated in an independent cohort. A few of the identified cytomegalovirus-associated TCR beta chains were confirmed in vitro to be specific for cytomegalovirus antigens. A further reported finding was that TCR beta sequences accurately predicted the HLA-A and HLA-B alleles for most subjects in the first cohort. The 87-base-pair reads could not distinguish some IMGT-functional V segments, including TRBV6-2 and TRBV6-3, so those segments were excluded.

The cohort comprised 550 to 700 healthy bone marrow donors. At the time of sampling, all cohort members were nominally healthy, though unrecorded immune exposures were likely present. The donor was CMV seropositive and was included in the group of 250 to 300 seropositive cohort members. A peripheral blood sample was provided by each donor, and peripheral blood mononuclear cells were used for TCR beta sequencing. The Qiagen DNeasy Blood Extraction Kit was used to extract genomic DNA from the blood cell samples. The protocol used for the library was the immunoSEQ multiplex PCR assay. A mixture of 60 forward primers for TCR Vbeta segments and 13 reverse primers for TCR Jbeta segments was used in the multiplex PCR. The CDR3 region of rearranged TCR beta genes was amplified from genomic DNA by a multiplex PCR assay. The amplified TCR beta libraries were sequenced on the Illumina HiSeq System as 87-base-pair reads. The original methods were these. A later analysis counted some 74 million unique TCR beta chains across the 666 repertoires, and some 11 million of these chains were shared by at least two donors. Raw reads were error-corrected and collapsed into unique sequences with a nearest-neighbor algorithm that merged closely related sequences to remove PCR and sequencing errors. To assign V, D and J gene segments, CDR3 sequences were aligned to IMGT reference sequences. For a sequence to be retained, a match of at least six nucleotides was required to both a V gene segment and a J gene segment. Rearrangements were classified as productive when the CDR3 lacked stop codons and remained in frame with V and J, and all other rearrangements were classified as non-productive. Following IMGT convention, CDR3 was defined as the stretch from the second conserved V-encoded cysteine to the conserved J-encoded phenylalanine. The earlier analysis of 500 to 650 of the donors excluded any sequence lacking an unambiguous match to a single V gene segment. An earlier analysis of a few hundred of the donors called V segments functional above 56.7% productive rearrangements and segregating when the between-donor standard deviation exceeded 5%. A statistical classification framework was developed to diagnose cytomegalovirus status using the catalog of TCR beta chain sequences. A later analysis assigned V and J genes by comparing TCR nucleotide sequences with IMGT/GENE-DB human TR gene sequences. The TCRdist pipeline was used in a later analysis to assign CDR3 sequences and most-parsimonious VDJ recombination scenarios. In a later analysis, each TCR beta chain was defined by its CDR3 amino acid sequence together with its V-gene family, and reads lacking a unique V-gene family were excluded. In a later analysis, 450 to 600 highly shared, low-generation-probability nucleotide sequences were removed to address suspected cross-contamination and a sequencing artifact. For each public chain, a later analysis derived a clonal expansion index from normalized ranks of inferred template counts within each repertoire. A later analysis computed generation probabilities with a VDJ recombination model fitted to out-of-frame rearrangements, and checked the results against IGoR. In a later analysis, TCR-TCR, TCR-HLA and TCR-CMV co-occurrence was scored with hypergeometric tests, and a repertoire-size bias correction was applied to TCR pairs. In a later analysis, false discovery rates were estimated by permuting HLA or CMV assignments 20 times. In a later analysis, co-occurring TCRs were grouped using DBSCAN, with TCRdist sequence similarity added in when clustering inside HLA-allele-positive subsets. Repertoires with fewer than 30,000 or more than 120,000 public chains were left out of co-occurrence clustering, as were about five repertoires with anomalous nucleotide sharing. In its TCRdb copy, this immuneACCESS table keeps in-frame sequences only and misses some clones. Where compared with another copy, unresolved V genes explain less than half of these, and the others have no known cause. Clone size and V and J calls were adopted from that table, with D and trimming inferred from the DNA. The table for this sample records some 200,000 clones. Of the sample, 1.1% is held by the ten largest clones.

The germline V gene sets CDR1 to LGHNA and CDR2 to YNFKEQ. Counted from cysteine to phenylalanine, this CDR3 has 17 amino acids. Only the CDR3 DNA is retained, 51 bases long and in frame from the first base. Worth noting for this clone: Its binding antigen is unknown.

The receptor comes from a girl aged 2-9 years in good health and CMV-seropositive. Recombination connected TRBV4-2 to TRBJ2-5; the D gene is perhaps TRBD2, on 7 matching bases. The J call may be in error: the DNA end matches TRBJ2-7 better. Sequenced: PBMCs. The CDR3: CASSQVAGAGTSYEQYF. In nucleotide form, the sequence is TGTGCCAGCAGCCAAGTTGCGGGGGCAGGGACCTCCTACGAGCAGTACTTC.